The 18 T cell receptor beta chains below come from one sample, sequenced in a study of CD8+CD57+ T cells in acquired aplastic anemia (dated by TCRdb to the late 2010s). The run used an Illumina HiSeq 2000. TCR beta VDJ combination and CDR3 sequence profiling used genomic DNA as the template. In TCRdb, the public reads were trimmed at Q25 with fastp and aligned with MiXCR, with productive beta chains retained. Duplicate CDR3 protein sequences are folded into a single record with the most common DNA and genes. The sample has just over 400,000 distinct CDR3 sequences on record, 55% to 70% of them singletons. The ten largest clones take up 4% of the sample. Source material: sorted CD4+, CD8+, or CD8+CD57+ T cells (not recorded which) from PBMCs. The receptor source for this set is a human donor in good health, serving as a control.

The CDR3 loop is CSAVLPYTDGYTF. CDR3 DNA sequence: TGCAGTGCCGTTTTACCGTACACCGATGGCTACACCTTC. V and J are TRBV20-1 and TRBJ1-2, with unresolved D. Trimming removed 6 bases at V and 6 bases at J, with 17 bases between. This CDR3 comprises 13 residues. Germline-derived CDR1 and CDR2 are DFQATT and SNEGSKA (reference sequence).

Comments on this clonotype: The CDR3 does not end in the conserved phenylalanine or tryptophan, so this is likely a read error. The DNA is left out, because the CDR3 cannot be placed on it with certainty; the CDR3 is given as TCRdb lists it. V is TRBV2 and J is TRBJ2-7; no check of the table's D call, TRBD1, against the DNA was made. The germline CDR1 and CDR2 sequences are SNHLY and FYNNEI. The CDR3 has 16 residues if both end residues are counted. The CDR3 region is CASSFDRGRTEAFFGH.

Concerning this clonotype: One junction end disagrees with the germline gene, perhaps due to a read error. This chain links TRBV7-8 with TRBJ1-1, with 10 bases lining up with TRBD1. The CDR3 sequence is 17 residues long. The germline gives CDR1 SGHVS, CDR2 FQNEAQ. As DNA, the CDR3 is TGCGCCAGCAGCTTGGCGACAGGGGGCTTCTTGAAGTCCGAAGCTTTCTTT. Its translation is CASSLATGGFLKSEAFF.

In its sample, this clonotype was seen a few times. J is TRBJ2-7 and V is TRBV20-1, with D possibly being TRBD2 (6 bases). The CDR3 spans 12 residues. Germline V gene lookup returns CDR1 DFQATT and CDR2 SNEGSKA (reference sequence). Trimming shortened V by 5 bases and J by 3 bases, and 11 bases separated the two germline ends. In nucleotides, the CDR3 is TGCAGTGCTTCGGGGGTGGGCTACGAGCAGTACTTC. Its protein is CSASGVGYEQYF.

This clonotype showed up just a few times. The chain links TRBV7-3 to TRBJ2-3; possibly TRBD2 for D (6 bases). CDR1 and CDR2 from the germline V gene are SGHTA and FQGTGA. Trimming took off 9 bases at V and 4 bases at J, with 11 bases between the two ends. This CDR3 comprises 12 residues. The CDR3 DNA sequence: TGTGCCAGTAGACGGGAGTCAGATACGCAGTATTTT. Its protein product is CASRRESDTQYF.

The chain is built from TRBV9 and TRBJ2-3, with TRBD1 matching 7 bases. J lost 8 bases, V lost 3 bases, and 15 bases had no gene match. The CDR3 is 16 residues long. CDR1 SGDLS and CDR2 YYNGEE come from the germline V gene. In DNA, the CDR3 is TGTGCCAGCAGCGAGCAGTGGACAGGCGGCCACTGTACGCAGTATTTT. Translated, it gives CASSEQWTGGHCTQYF.

This clonotype occurred a few times. CDR3 coding DNA: TGTGCCAGCAGCTTAGTCGGGAAATACTCCTACGAGCAGTACTTC. Protein: CASSLVGKYSYEQYF. The chain joins TRBV7-8 to TRBJ2-7, with D maybe TRBD2 (5 bases). The CDR3 length is 15 residues. The germline V and J ends were trimmed by 1 base and 0 bases, with 10 bases remaining between them. Germline V gives CDR1 SGHVS, CDR2 FQNEAQ.

V is TRBV20-1 and J is TRBJ1-4, with a tentative D call TRBD1 (6 bases). The germline CDR1 and CDR2 sequences are DFQATT and SNEGSKA (reference sequence). This CDR3 is built from 14 residues. Trimming stripped 5 bases from V and 14 bases from J, with 24 bases between. CDR3 nucleotide sequence: TGCAGTGCTGGGCGGGGGGCCCGTGATAGTGGTCTGTTTTTT. Its translation is CSAGRGARDSGLFF.

J is TRBJ2-7 and V is TRBV2; the D gene is possibly TRBD2 (5 bases). V was pared by 6 bases and J by 2 bases, with 17 bases between. This CDR3 is built from 15 residues. The germline V gene encodes CDR1 SNHLY and CDR2 FYNNEI. CDR3 amino acids: CASSAAGGEAYEQYF. CDR3 in DNA: TGTGCCAGCAGCGCGGCCGGAGGAGAAGCCTACGAGCAGTACTTC.

CDR3 coding DNA: TGTGCCAGCAGCGTCGGGCAGGTCGATGGCTACACCTTC. Encoded protein: CASSVGQVDGYTF. The rearrangement joins TRBV5-4 to TRBJ1-2, with D unresolved. V was pared by 4 bases and J by 6 bases, with 13 bases between. There are 13 residues in the CDR3. CDR1 and CDR2 from the germline V gene are SGHNT and YYREEE (reference sequence).

Regarding this clonotype: A read error may explain this, as a much larger clone is one base away. The J gene is TRBJ2-7, the V gene TRBV6-2 or TRBV6-3; a weak D match, TRBD2 (6 bases). This CDR3 region has 12 residues. The germline V gene encodes CDR1 MNHEY and CDR2 SVGEGT. The CDR3 reads CASSRFRLEGDF. In DNA form, the CDR3 reads TGTGCCAGCAGTCGTTTTAGGCTGGAGGGAGACTTC.

In this sample, this clonotype turned up many times. V is TRBV20-1 and J is TRBJ2-1, with D perhaps assigned TRBD1 or TRBD2 (5 bases each). CDR3 length: 15 residues. V was trimmed by 1 base and J by 0 bases, leaving 10 bases between them. From germline, CDR1 is DFQATT and CDR2 SNEGSKA (reference sequence). This CDR3 is CSARGWGNSYNEQFF. Here the CDR3 DNA reads TGCAGTGCTAGAGGTTGGGGGAACTCCTACAATGAGCAGTTCTTC.

This clonotype has at least ten counts. Written as DNA, the CDR3 is TGTGCCAGCAGCTCCACTTTGGATACGCAGTATTTT. This translates into CASSSTLDTQYF. The V and J genes are TRBV5-5 and TRBJ2-3; no clear D. Trimming took 3 bases from V and 6 from J, leaving 8 bases between them. The CDR3 length is 12 residues. Germline V gives CDR1 SGHKS, CDR2 YYEKEE (reference sequence).

Worth noting for this clonotype: A read error may produce the germline difference seen at one junction end. For the CDR3, the DNA is TGTGCCACCTGCAGGGACAGCAATCAGCCCCAGCATTTT. Its protein is CATCRDSNQPQHF. The J gene is TRBJ1-5, the V gene TRBV15, with D tentatively TRBD1 (5 bases). Germline lookup yields CDR1 LNHNV and CDR2 YYDKDF (reference sequence). This CDR3 comprises 13 residues.

A word on this clonotype: Here the CDR3 omits its conserved ending phenylalanine or tryptophan, so a read error is the likely source. No DNA is shown, since the ends of the CDR3 on it are uncertain; the CDR3 is the one TCRdb lists. The chain employs TRBV7-2 and TRBJ1-1; TRBD1, the table's D call, was not compared with the DNA. Germline CDR1 is SGHTA and CDR2 is FQGNSA. The CDR3 numbers 10 amino acids, ends counted. CDR3 protein: CASSKRGTWL.

In this sample, this clonotype turned up many times. The chain carries TRBV7-2 and TRBJ1-2; 7 nucleotides agree with TRBD1. V trimming: 2 bases; J trimming: 6 bases; junction bases outside the gene matches: 9. Germline CDR1 reads SGHTA; CDR2 reads FQGNSA. The CDR3 loop spans 15 amino acids. Here the CDR3 reads CASSLTKGAGNGYTF. For the CDR3, the DNA is TGTGCCAGCAGCTTAACTAAGGGGGCGGGTAATGGCTACACCTTC. Combining the CDR3 with reference TRBV7-2 and TRBJ1-2 gives the whole variable domain GAGVSQSPSNKVTEKGKDVELRCDPISGHTALYWYRQSLGQGLEFLIYFQGNSAPDKSGLPSDRFSAERTGGSVSTLTIQRTQQEDSAVYLCASSLTKGAGNGYTFGSGTRLTVV.

V gene TRBV7-2 combines with J gene TRBJ2-2; D call uncertain. The V and J ends lost 6 bases and 4 bases respectively, with 12 bases between them. This CDR3 has 14 amino acids. CDR1 is SGHTA, CDR2 FQGNSA, per germline. The CDR3 sequence is CASSSKRFTGELFF. The CDR3 bases are TGTGCCAGCAGTTCCAAGCGATTCACCGGGGAGCTGTTTTTT. Full variable domain (outside the CDR3, taken from reference TRBV7-2 and TRBJ2-2): GAGVSQSPSNKVTEKGKDVELRCDPISGHTALYWYRQSLGQGLEFLIYFQGNSAPDKSGLPSDRFSAERTGGSVSTLTIQRTQQEDSAVYLCASSSKRFTGELFFGEGSRLTVL.

The V call is TRBV2, the J call TRBJ2-5, with a weak D call TRBD2 (5 bases). This CDR3 comprises 14 residues. The germline V gene has CDR1 SNHLY and CDR2 FYNNEI. V lost 7 bases to trimming and J lost 5 bases, with 17 bases between them. CDR3 nucleotide sequence: TGTGCCAGCAAGAGAACGGAAGGAGGTGAGACCCAGTACTTC. This codes for CASKRTEGGETQYF. Using reference TRBV2 and TRBJ2-5 for the parts outside the CDR3, the full variable domain is EPEVTQTPSHQVTQMGQEVILRCVPISNHLYFYWYRQILGQKVEFLVSFYNNEISEKSEIFDDQFSVERPDGSNFTLKIRSTKLEDSAMYFCASKRTEGGETQYFGPGTRLLVL.